These 15 T cell receptor beta chains came from one sample sequenced in a study of T cell repertoires in cytomegalovirus infection. TCRdb re-derived calls from the reads in MiXCR, one entry per CDR3 protein. This repertoire shows about 260,000 distinct CDR3 sequences, approximately 15% found once; its top ten account for 8.5% to 10%. Material for sequencing was PBMCs. The receptors here all came from a human donor in good health (CMV status not recorded). Some clones in this sample may be carry-over from other donors' samples.

This clonotype has ten or more counts. In nucleotides, the CDR3 is TGTGCCAGCAGTTCAGGGTTAAGGCAGCCCCAGCATTTT. Protein: CASSSGLRQPQHF. The rearrangement links TRBV6-5 to TRBJ1-5; D might be TRBD1 (5 bases). The length of the CDR3 is 13 residues. Germline V gene lookup returns CDR1 MNHEY and CDR2 SVGAGI. Trimming stripped 4 bases from V and 7 bases from J, with 11 bases between.

The rearrangement links TRBV6-2 or TRBV6-3 to TRBJ2-5; 10 bases match TRBD1. Germline-derived CDR1 and CDR2 are MNHEY and SVGEGT. There are 14 residues in the CDR3. Trimming took 7 bases from V and 9 from J; bases not matched to a gene: 11. This CDR3 is CASTLTGQGSSQYF. The CDR3 region has the DNA TGTGCCAGCACCCTTACGGGACAGGGGAGTTCCCAGTACTTC.

The table lists this clonotype with many counts. The chain uses TRBV7-6 and TRBJ2-7; D might be TRBD2 (6 bases). The germline CDR1 and CDR2 sequences are SGHVS and FNYEAQ. The CDR3 loop spans 14 amino acids. V lost 5 bases and J 1 base, leaving 12 bases between the germline ends. The CDR3 loop is CASSGRDFSYEQYF. CDR3 sequence (DNA): TGTGCCAGCAGCGGGCGGGACTTTTCCTACGAGCAGTACTTC.

The chain has TRBV7-6 and TRBJ1-5; no clear D gene. From germline, CDR1 is SGHVS and CDR2 FNYEAQ. V was pared by 3 bases and J by 9 bases, with 12 bases between. The CDR3 spans 13 residues. The CDR3 loop reads CASSFAPSGPQHF. The CDR3 bases are TGTGCCAGCAGCTTCGCACCCTCGGGGCCCCAGCATTTT.

This clonotype was observed a handful of times. The chain employs TRBV6-2 or TRBV6-3 and TRBJ2-1; D is unclear. V was trimmed by 7 bases and J by 0 bases, leaving 13 bases between them. CDR3 size: 15 residues. Looked up from germline, CDR1 is MNHEY and CDR2 is SVGEGT. CDR3 in amino acids: CASTVSTPSYNEQFF. CDR3 nucleotide sequence: TGTGCCAGCACCGTGTCGACACCCTCCTACAATGAGCAGTTCTTC.

This clonotype was counted a few times. The chain is built from TRBV2 and TRBJ2-5, with D possibly being TRBD2 (6 bases). CDR3 length: 14 amino acids. V was cut by 4 bases and J by 0 bases, with 9 bases left in between. Germline values: CDR1 SNHLY, CDR2 FYNNEI. The DNA for the CDR3 is TGTGCCAGCAGTGGGGGACTGCACCAAGAGACCCAGTACTTC. This codes for CASSGGLHQETQYF. The variable domain in full, completed from reference TRBV2 and TRBJ2-5, reads EPEVTQTPSHQVTQMGQEVILRCVPISNHLYFYWYRQILGQKVEFLVSFYNNEISEKSEIFDDQFSVERPDGSNFTLKIRSTKLEDSAMYFCASSGGLHQETQYFGPGTRLLVL.

This clonotype has just a few counts. The chain couples TRBV20-1 to TRBJ2-1; TRBD2 aligns across 10 bases. Per the germline V gene, CDR1 is DFQATT and CDR2 is SNEGSKA (reference sequence). The CDR3 is 15 amino acids. V trimming: 6 bases; J trimming: 4 bases; junction bases outside the gene matches: 9. CDR3 loop: CSAPPLAGEYNEQFF. CDR3 coding DNA: TGCAGTGCGCCTCCCCTAGCGGGGGAATACAATGAGCAGTTCTTC.

In this sample, this clonotype turned up many times. The V gene is TRBV5-4, the J gene TRBJ2-1, with a tentative D call TRBD2 (5 bases). V gave up 3 bases and J gave up 0 bases, with 10 bases separating them. The CDR3 is 15 amino acids. Germline V gene data show CDR1 as SGHNT and CDR2 as YYREEE (reference sequence). The CDR3 is CASSSGLSSYNEQFF. DNA for the CDR3: TGTGCCAGCAGCTCCGGACTCAGCTCCTACAATGAGCAGTTCTTC.

In this sample, this clonotype turned up many times. J is TRBJ2-5 and V is TRBV20-1, with 10 nucleotides matching TRBD2. Germline CDR1 DFQATT, CDR2 SNEGSKA (reference sequence). The CDR3 sequence is 15 residues long. V gave up 0 bases and J gave up 5 bases; unmatched junction bases: 6. The CDR3 spells CSARDRLAGAETQYF. The CDR3, as DNA: TGCAGTGCTAGAGATCGGCTAGCGGGGGCGGAGACCCAGTACTTC.

This sequence joins TRBV9 and TRBJ1-5, with 8 bases aligning to TRBD1. This CDR3 has 15 amino acids. In germline, CDR1 is SGDLS, CDR2 YYNGEE. V lost 4 bases to trimming and J lost 3 bases; unmatched junction nucleotides: 6. The CDR3 region has the DNA TGTGCCAGCAGCTCCAGGGGGCGAGACAATCAGCCCCAGCATTTT. It codes for CASSSRGRDNQPQHF.

This clonotype was recorded many times. CDR3 sequence reads: CASSPRQDVGAKNIQYF. The CDR3 DNA is TGCGCCAGCAGCCCCCGACAGGATGTAGGAGCCAAAAACATTCAGTACTTC. The gene calls are TRBV5-1 and TRBJ2-4; TRBD1 is a possible D gene (6 bases). V dropped 4 bases and J dropped 0 bases, with 17 bases sitting between them. The CDR3 is 17 residues long. Germline V gives CDR1 SGHRS, CDR2 YFSETQ. The full variable domain, completed using reference TRBV5-1 and TRBJ2-4, is KAGVTQTPRYLIKTRGQQVTLSCSPISGHRSVSWYQQTPGQGLQFLFEYFSETQRNKGNFPGRFSGRQFSNSRSEMNVSTLELGDSALYLCASSPRQDVGAKNIQYFGAGTRLSVL.

The chain couples TRBV15 to TRBJ1-5, with D unclear. Germline CDR1 LNHNV, CDR2 YYDKDF (reference sequence). The CDR3 has 13 amino acids. The V gene lost 8 bases and the J gene lost 3 bases, with 11 bases spanning the gap. The chain's CDR3 is CATGYALNQPQHF. DNA for the CDR3: TGTGCCACCGGGTACGCTCTCAATCAGCCCCAGCATTTT.

This clonotype turned up a few times. The chain joins TRBV28 to TRBJ1-2; 10 bases match TRBD1. Per the germline V gene, CDR1 is MDHEN and CDR2 is SYDVKM. After removal of 6 bases from V and 6 bases from J, the junction contained 7 bases not matched to a gene. CDR3 size: 14 residues. DNA of the CDR3: TGTGCCAGCAGAACCGGACAGGGGGAAAATGGCTACACCTTC. It is translated as CASRTGQGENGYTF.

This clonotype was recorded a few times. This chain uses TRBV28 with TRBJ2-7; D gene unclear. The CDR3 consists of 12 residues. V was trimmed by 1 base and J by 10 bases, leaving 11 bases between them. The germline CDR1 and CDR2 sequences are MDHEN and SYDVKM. The CDR3 region has the DNA TGTGCCAGCAGTTTATTCCGTGCTAAACAGTACTTC. It is translated as CASSLFRAKQYF. The full variable domain, with the rest looked up from reference TRBV28 and TRBJ2-7, is DVKVTQSSRYLVKRTGEKVFLECVQDMDHENMFWYRQDPGLGLRLIYFSYDVKMKEKGDIPEGYSVSREKKERFSLILESASTNQTSMYLCASSLFRAKQYFGPGTRLTVT.

This clonotype has more than one count but fewer than ten. The chain couples TRBV7-9 to TRBJ2-1; D is unresolved. Germline loops: CDR1 SEHNR, CDR2 FQNEAQ (reference sequence). Trimming pared 1 base from V and 3 bases from J, leaving 7 bases between. The CDR3 runs to 14 residues. CDR3 coding DNA: TGTGCCAGCAGCTTAGGTACCATCTACAATGAGCAGTTCTTC. Its protein product is CASSLGTIYNEQFF. The full variable domain, in which reference TRBV7-9 and TRBJ2-1 provide the parts outside the CDR3, is DTGVSQNPRHKITKRGQNVTFRCDPISEHNRLYWYRQTLGQGPEFLTYFQNEAQLEKSRLLSDRFSAERPKGSFSTLEIQRTEQGDSAMYLCASSLGTIYNEQFFGPGTRLTVL.